The 12 T cell receptor beta chains in this list originate from one sample, sequenced in a study of blood T cell repertoires in COVID-19. Repertoires were generated with immunoSEQ multiplex PCR, while TCRdb's copy carries only in-frame clones and drops some. The sample consists of 110,000 or so clones, around 83% of them appearing once. Sequenced sample: peripheral blood. The receptors originated from a woman aged 60-75 years with COVID-19, enrolled during active disease.

The gene calls are TRBV19 and TRBJ2-3, with 8 nucleotides matching TRBD1. Unmatched junction bases numbered 6, after V lost 6 bases and J lost 1 base. CDR3 length equals 15 residues. Germline values: CDR1 LNHDA, CDR2 SQIVND (reference sequence). The CDR3 reads CASSETGVGTDTQYF. In DNA, the CDR3 is TGTGCCAGTAGCGAGACAGGGGTTGGCACAGATACGCAGTATTTT.

The chain links TRBV19 to TRBJ2-4, with 7 bases fitting TRBD2. CDR3 length: 17 amino acids. Germline-derived CDR1 and CDR2 are LNHDA and SQIVND (reference sequence). The V and J ends lost 1 base and 0 bases, in that order; junction bases with no gene match: 6. Written as DNA, the CDR3 is TGTGCCAGTAGTATAGGGGGGGGACTCCGAGCCAAAAACATTCAGTACTTC. This encodes CASSIGGGLRAKNIQYF.

This clone appeared once. The chain combines TRBV5-4 with TRBJ2-5; D is uncertain. Trimming cost V 4 bases and J 1 base, with 11 bases left between them. Looked up from germline, CDR1 is SGHNT and CDR2 is YYREEE (reference sequence). This CDR3 comprises 14 residues. The CDR3 reads CASSARLGQETQYF. Here the CDR3 DNA reads TGTGCCAGCAGCGCCCGACTGGGCCAAGAGACCCAGTACTTC.

This chain uses TRBV3-1 (or the pseudogene TRBV3-2) with TRBJ2-1; 9 bases are a match to TRBD1. This CDR3 comprises 16 residues. Germline trimming cut 2 bases from V and 5 bases from J; bases unmatched to any gene: 7. Germline CDR1 and CDR2: LGHDT and YNNKEL (reference sequence). The CDR3, as DNA: TGTGCCAGCAGCCAATCCGACAGGGGGAGCAACAATGAGCAGTTCTTC. As protein: CASSQSDRGSNNEQFF.

The V call is TRBV4-3, the J call TRBJ1-2, with TRBD1 identical over 7 bases. V lost 5 bases, J lost 5 bases, and 11 bases stayed unmatched. The length of the CDR3 is 15 residues. The V gene's germline CDR1 is LGHNA and CDR2 YSLEER. The CDR3 spells CASSVRQGREYGYTF. CDR3 DNA sequence: TGCGCCAGCAGCGTTAGACAGGGACGAGAATATGGCTACACCTTC.

The sample holds a few counts of this clone. The V and J genes are TRBV10-3 and TRBJ1-1; D not resolved. From germline, CDR1 is ENHRY and CDR2 SYGVKD. This CDR3 spans 15 amino acids. Trimming cost V 0 bases and J 0 bases, with 8 bases left between them. Written as DNA, the CDR3 is TGTGCCATCAGTGAGTCCGGGGTGGTGAACACTGAAGCTTTCTTT. Protein sequence: CAISESGVVNTEAFF.

V and J are TRBV5-1 and TRBJ2-2, with TRBD1 as a possible D gene (6 bases). This CDR3 comprises 18 residues. Germline CDR1 is SGHRS and CDR2 is YFSETQ. Trimming took 1 base from V and 0 from J, leaving 16 bases between them. CDR3 in amino acids: CASSLRTGRIPNTGELFF. For the CDR3, the DNA is TGCGCCAGCAGCTTGCGTACAGGGCGCATCCCGAACACCGGGGAGCTGTTTTTT.

This clone showed up just once. This chain links TRBV5-1 with TRBJ2-7, with a possible D match to TRBD2 (5 bases). Germline V CDR1 and CDR2: SGHRS, YFSETQ. V was clipped by 0 bases and J by 2 bases, with 9 bases between them. The CDR3 is 14 amino acids. The CDR3 is CASSLDFGAYEQYF. The CDR3 DNA is TGCGCCAGCAGCTTGGATTTCGGGGCCTACGAGCAGTACTTC.

The rearrangement joins TRBV28 to TRBJ1-2, with TRBD1 matching over 9 bases. Germline CDR1 and CDR2: MDHEN and SYDVKM. The CDR3 is made up of 14 amino acids. The J segment lost 4 bases and the V segment lost 6 bases, leaving 6 bases of the junction unmatched. The CDR3 DNA follows: TGTGCCAGCAGACTGACAGGGGGGGGCTATGGCTACACCTTC. Translating it yields CASRLTGGGYGYTF.

Only one count was recorded for this clone. This sequence joins TRBV13 and TRBJ2-5; 8 nucleotides align to TRBD2. Trimming removed 6 bases from V and 3 bases from J; junction bases left unmatched: 3. Per the germline V gene, CDR1 is PRHDT and CDR2 is FYEKMQ (reference sequence). CDR3 length: 13 residues. The CDR3 region has the DNA TGTGCCAGCAGGGGACTAGAGGAAGAGACCCAGTACTTC. The encoded protein is CASRGLEEETQYF.

J is TRBJ2-3 and V is TRBV4-2, with 9 bases lining up with TRBD2. The CDR3 extends over 17 amino acids. The trim removed 0 bases at V and 0 bases at J, leaving 4 bases unmatched. Germline CDR1 LGHNA, CDR2 YNFKEQ. This CDR3 reads CASSQESSGGSTDTQYF. CDR3 coding DNA: TGTGCCAGCAGCCAAGAATCGAGCGGGGGGAGCACAGATACGCAGTATTTT.

The CDR3: CASSLERGDNRSTDTQYF. As DNA, the CDR3 is TGCGCCAGCAGCTTGGAGCGGGGAGACAACCGATCCACAGATACGCAGTATTTT. The chain carries TRBV5-1 and TRBJ2-3, with 7 bases fitting TRBD2. This CDR3 has 18 amino acids. The V and J ends lost 0 bases and 2 bases, in that order; junction bases with no gene match: 12. Germline V CDR1 and CDR2: SGHRS, YFSETQ.